Listed below are T cell receptor beta chains from one sample, sequenced in a study of cytomegalovirus exposure and HLA in healthy donors. TCRdb keeps only in-frame clones here, not all; method: immunoSEQ multiplex PCR. The data contain 100,000 to 130,000 clones, over 75% of them singletons. Sequencing was done on a sample of PBMCs. Receptors were obtained from a woman aged 18-30 years in good health and CMV-seronegative. Both conserved end residues are part of each CDR3. A D gene is named only where the DNA matches it firmly. Not every row has a clone size; where given, it reads once, few, many or a size class.

>-|-|TRBJ2-2|TRBV11-3
TGTGCCAGCAGCACAGGGTCCACCGGGGAGCTGTTTTTT
CASSTGSTGELFF
>TRBD2|-|TRBJ2-1|TRBV25-1
TGTGCCAGCAGTCCTACTAGCGGGGGTTCACCCTCCTACAATGAGCAGTTCTTC
CASSPTSGGSPSYNEQFF
>-|-|TRBJ2-1|TRBV4-2
TGTGCCAGCAGCCAAGCAGGGCAGTCCCGGCCTAATGAGCAGTTCTTC
CASSQAGQSRPNEQFF
>-|-|TRBJ1-1|TRBV28
TGTGCCAGCAGTTTTTTCGTTAGCAGGGTGGAGAACACTGAAGCTTTCTTT
CASSFFVSRVENTEAFF
>TRBD1|-|TRBJ1-1|TRBV9
TGTGCCAGCAGCGCCGGGACAGGGCCGGTCACTGAAGCTTTCTTT
CASSAGTGPVTEAFF
>TRBD1|-|TRBJ1-2|TRBV7-6
TGTGCCAGCAGCTTGGGAGGACAGGGGGCAGGCTACACCTTC
CASSLGGQGAGYTF
>-|-|TRBJ2-1|TRBV5-8
TGTGCCAGCAGCTTGGGGCTCCCCGAGCAGTTCTTC
CASSLGLPEQFF
>TRBD2|-|TRBJ2-7|TRBV19
TGTGCCAGTAGGCGTCGATCCGGGACTAGCGGGAGCTACGAGCAGTACTTC
CASRRRSGTSGSYEQYF
>TRBD1|-|TRBJ1-1|TRBV6-1
TGTGCCACGACAGGGTTGAACACTGAAGCTTTCTTT
CATTGLNTEAFF
>TRBD2|-|TRBJ2-3|TRBV5-1
TGCGCCAGCAGCTTAGGACTAGCGGGGGGATACACAGATACGCAGTATTTT
CASSLGLAGGYTDTQYF
>TRBD1|-|TRBJ1-2|TRBV27
TGTGCCAGCAGCCGGGGACAGGGGGCGGAGGGCTATGGCTACACCTTC
CASSRGQGAEGYGYTF
>TRBD1|once|TRBJ1-1|TRBV9
TGTGCCAGCAGCGGACAGGGGGCAGGCACTGAAGCTTTCTTT
CASSGQGAGTEAFF
>-|-|TRBJ1-5|TRBV5-8
TGTGCCAGCAGCTGGGGTATCGGGGGGAATAGCAATCAGCCCCAGCATTTT
CASSWGIGGNSNQPQHF
>-|-|TRBJ1-6|TRBV6-4
TGTGCCAGCAGTGACGTGGCAGGCTCTAATTCACCCCTCCACTTT
CASSDVAGSNSPLHF
>TRBD1|-|TRBJ2-7|TRBV12-5
TGTGCTAGTGGGAATTCAGGACAGGGACGCTACGAGCAGTACTTC
CASGNSGQGRYEQYF
>-|once|TRBJ2-1|TRBV5-1
TGCGCCAGCAGCTTGAAGGACGGAGGCGATGAGCAGTTCTTC
CASSLKDGGDEQFF
>TRBD2|-|TRBJ2-7|TRBV6-1
TGTGTCGCGGGGAGGGCCCTGAGCTCCTACGAGCAGTACTTC
CVAGRALSSYEQYF
>-|-|TRBJ2-7|TRBV29-1
TGCAGCGTTTCCGACGGGAACTACGAGCAGTACTTC
CSVSDGNYEQYF
>TRBD2|-|TRBJ2-3|TRBV30
TGTGCCTGGGCCGCGCTTGGGGCGGGGGGGCCAGATACGCAGTATTTT
CAWAALGAGGPDTQYF
>TRBD1|once|TRBJ1-5|TRBV30
TGTGCCTGGAGTACAACAAAGACAGGGGTTAAGAGTCAGCCCCAGCATTTT
CAWSTTKTGVKSQPQHF
>-|-|TRBJ2-2|TRBV5-6
TGTGCCAGCAGCTCATGGAGGCAGAACACCGGGGAGCTGTTTTTT
CASSSWRQNTGELFF
>TRBD1|-|TRBJ1-5|TRBV7-4
TGTGCCAGCAGCTTCTCCGGACAGGGGGCTGGAGGAGGCAATCAGCCCCAGCATTTT
CASSFSGQGAGGGNQPQHF
>-|-|TRBJ2-7|TRBV4-1
TGCGCCAGCAGCCAAGGATTGGACAGAGGTCCCCTCCTGGGGGAGCAGTACTTC
CASSQGLDRGPLLGEQYF
>-|-|TRBJ1-5|TRBV27
TGTGCCAGCAGTTACGGCAGACTTAGCAATCAGCCCCAGCATTTT
CASSYGRLSNQPQHF
>-|-|TRBJ2-7|TRBV18
TGTGCCAGCTCACCACCTGCAGGCCCTATCTCCTACGAGCAGTACTTC
CASSPPAGPISYEQYF
>-|-|TRBJ1-1|TRBV2
TGTGCCAGCACGAGGGGGACTGAAGCTTTCTTT
CASTRGTEAFF
>-|-|TRBJ1-5|TRBV7-9
TGTGCCAGCAGCCCGGGAGGCAATCAGCCCCAGCATTTT
CASSPGGNQPQHF
>-|-|TRBJ2-2|TRBV30
TGTGCCTGGACCAGGACAGTGAACACCGGGGAGCTGTTTTTT
CAWTRTVNTGELFF
>-|-|TRBJ1-2|TRBV2
TGTGCCAGCAGTCAGGGGCGTCAGTCTGGCTACACCTTC
CASSQGRQSGYTF
>TRBD2|once|TRBJ2-3|TRBV7-6
TGTGCCAGCAGCTTAGCGCGGTCTAGCGGGGGGGCAACAGATACGCAGTATTTT
CASSLARSSGGATDTQYF
>-|-|TRBJ1-5|TRBV7-6
TGTGCCAGCAGCCCAGAAGGAACAGTCTTTTATAGCAATCAGCCCCAGCATTTT
CASSPEGTVFYSNQPQHF
>TRBD1|-|TRBJ1-1|TRBV27
TGTGCCAGCCGTGGGACAGACATATATGAAGCTTTCTTT
CASRGTDIYEAFF
>-|-|TRBJ2-1|TRBV27
TGTGCCAGCAGTTCCCCTTTAATAGCTTCTAAGGAGCAGTTCTTC
CASSSPLIASKEQFF